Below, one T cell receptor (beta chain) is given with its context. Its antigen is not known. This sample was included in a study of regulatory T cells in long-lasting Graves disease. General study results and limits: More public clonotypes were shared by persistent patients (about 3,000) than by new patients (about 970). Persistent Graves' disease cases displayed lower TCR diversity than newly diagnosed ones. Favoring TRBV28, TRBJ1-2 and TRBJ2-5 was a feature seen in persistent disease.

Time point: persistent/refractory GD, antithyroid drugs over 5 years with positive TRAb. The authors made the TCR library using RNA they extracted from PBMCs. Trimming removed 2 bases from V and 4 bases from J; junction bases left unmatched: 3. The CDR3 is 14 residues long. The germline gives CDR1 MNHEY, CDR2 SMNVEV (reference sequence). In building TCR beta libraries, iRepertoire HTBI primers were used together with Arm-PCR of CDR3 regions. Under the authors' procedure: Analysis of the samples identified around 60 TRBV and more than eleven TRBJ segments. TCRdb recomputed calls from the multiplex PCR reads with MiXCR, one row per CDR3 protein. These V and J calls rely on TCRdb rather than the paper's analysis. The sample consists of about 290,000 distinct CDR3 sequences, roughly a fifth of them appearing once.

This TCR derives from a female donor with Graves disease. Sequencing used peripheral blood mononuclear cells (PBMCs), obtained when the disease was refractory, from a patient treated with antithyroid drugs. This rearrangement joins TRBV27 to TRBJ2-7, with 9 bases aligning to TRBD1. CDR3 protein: CASSLETGGYEQYF. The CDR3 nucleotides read TGTGCCAGCAGTTTAGAGACAGGGGGATACGAGCAGTACTTC.